One sample yielded the 11 T cell receptor beta chains listed below, sequenced in a study of blood T cell repertoires in COVID-19. Profiled with immunoSEQ multiplex PCR; TCRdb holds only in-frame clones, not every one. The data show about 160,000 clones, with roughly 83% seen just once and 8% to 9.5% held by the top ten. What was sequenced was peripheral blood. These receptors originate from a woman of 80 years or more with active or convalescent COVID-19.

The V and J genes are TRBV11-2 and TRBJ1-2; 10 positions match TRBD1. The V gene's germline CDR1 is SGHAT and CDR2 FQNNGV. The CDR3 is 17 amino acids. The V segment lost 4 bases and the J segment 2 bases; nucleotides outside the gene matches: 10. CDR3: CASSSRTGGARNYGYTF. Written as DNA, the CDR3 is TGTGCCAGCAGCTCCCGGACAGGGGGGGCCCGAAACTATGGCTACACCTTC.

The chain uses TRBV19 and TRBJ2-5; 9 positions agree with TRBD1. CDR3 size: 14 residues. The ends lost 4 bases at V and 6 bases at J; junction bases unmatched: 6. Germline V lookup: CDR1 LNHDA, CDR2 SQIVND (reference sequence). The CDR3 DNA is TGTGCCAGTAGTACTACAGGGGGCGAACAGACCCAGTACTTC. This encodes CASSTTGGEQTQYF.

This clone has just one count. The chain recombines TRBV4-1 with TRBJ1-1; D uncertain. CDR1 and CDR2 from the germline V gene are MGHRA and YSYEKL. CDR3 length: 16 amino acids. The ends were cut back, 0 bases at V and 1 base at J, with 12 bases in the middle. CDR3 loop: CASSQEAWTQNTEAFF. CDR3 in DNA: TGCGCCAGCAGCCAAGAGGCCTGGACTCAGAACACTGAAGCTTTCTTT.

The chain couples TRBV5-1 to TRBJ1-2; 10 bases fit TRBD1. CDR1 and CDR2 (germline): SGHRS, YFSETQ. With 4 bases clipped from V and 2 bases from J, the junction kept 5 bases outside the gene matches. This CDR3 region has 15 residues. The CDR3 DNA sequence: TGCGCCAGCAGCACGGCGGGACAGGGGAACTATGGCTACACCTTC. It codes for CASSTAGQGNYGYTF.

The chain recombines TRBV19 with TRBJ1-2; 8 nucleotides agree with TRBD1. V lost 3 bases to trimming and J lost 4 bases; unmatched junction nucleotides: 4. This CDR3 comprises 14 residues. Per germline, CDR1 LNHDA and CDR2 SQIVND (reference sequence). Written as DNA, the CDR3 is TGTGCCAGTAGTATCCGGGACAGGAGCTATGGCTACACCTTC. Residues: CASSIRDRSYGYTF.

This clone has just a few counts. The same CDR3 can be traced to other DNA sequences in this sample. The rearrangement joins TRBV9 to TRBJ2-7, with D possibly matching TRBD1 (6 bases). V was trimmed by 4 bases and J by 0 bases, leaving 14 bases between them. CDR1 and CDR2 from the germline V gene are SGDLS and YYNGEE. The CDR3 is 15 residues long. CDR3 residues: CASSPRTDPSYEQYF. The CDR3 DNA sequence: TGTGCCAGCAGCCCCCGGACAGACCCCTCCTACGAGCAGTACTTC.

The chain has TRBV20-1 and TRBJ2-2, with 7 positions matching TRBD1. This CDR3 contains 16 residues. Trimming cost V 3 bases and J 7 bases; bases outside gene matches: 14. Germline V gene lookup returns CDR1 DFQATT and CDR2 SNEGSKA (reference sequence). CDR3 bases: TGCAGTGCTAGTCGCCCACAGGGGTTGGGTAGCGGGGAGCTGTTTTTT. This gives the protein CSASRPQGLGSGELFF.

This chain uses TRBV4-3 with TRBJ1-4, with 9 bases fitting TRBD1. The CDR3 length is 15 residues. Germline V gene sequence: CDR1 LGHNA, CDR2 YSLEER. V dropped 3 bases and J dropped 7; count of bases not matched to a gene: 6. CDR3 coding DNA: TGCGCCAGCAGCCACGATGGGACAGGGAGTGAAAAACTGTTTTTT. It encodes CASSHDGTGSEKLFF.

V and J are TRBV19 and TRBJ1-2; TRBD1 might be the D (6 bases). V was trimmed by 3 bases and J by 0 bases, leaving 14 bases between them. CDR3 length: 16 amino acids. Germline V gene data show CDR1 as LNHDA and CDR2 as SQIVND (reference sequence). CDR3 protein: CASSILRQEPNYGYTF. CDR3 sequence (DNA): TGTGCCAGTAGTATCCTCCGACAGGAGCCTAACTATGGCTACACCTTC. The full variable domain, rest sourced from reference TRBV19 and TRBJ1-2, is DGGITQSPKYLFRKEGQNVTLSCEQNLNHDAMYWYRQDPGQGLRLIYYSQIVNDFQKGDIAEGYSVSREKKESFPLTVTSAQKNPTAFYLCASSILRQEPNYGYTFGSGTRLTVV.

The chain carries TRBV5-1 and TRBJ1-2; 7 bases agree with TRBD1. V lost 4 bases and J lost 8; bases outside the gene matches: 14. The germline CDR1 and CDR2 sequences are SGHRS and YFSETQ. This CDR3 has 15 residues. CDR3 DNA sequence: TGCGCCAGCAGCACAACCGCGGGGCAAGGGGGCGGCTACACCTTC. It yields the protein CASSTTAGQGGGYTF.

V gene TRBV7-3 combines with J gene TRBJ2-3; TRBD2 aligns across 7 bases. V shed 3 bases, J shed 2 bases, and the junction held 5 bases outside the gene matches. Looked up from germline, CDR1 is SGHTA and CDR2 is FQGTGA. This CDR3 has 15 amino acids. CDR3 in amino acids: CASSFGGEYTDTQYF. CDR3 nucleotide sequence: TGTGCCAGCAGCTTTGGGGGGGAGTACACAGATACGCAGTATTTT.